This T cell receptor (beta chain) stems from a study of identical twins. Study-wide findings and caveats: Cord blood beta clonotypes that were abundant carried fewer insertions, and memory repertoires showed no such trend.

No donor was unhealthy or non-Caucasian. Template switching introduced a universal primer site, and the cDNA bore unique molecular identifiers. From the 5' RACE reads, TCRdb called clonotypes with MiXCR, one entry per CDR3 protein. This sample has hundreds of thousands of distinct CDR3 sequences, with around a sixth found just once. The CDR3 spans 18 residues. The V gene end was trimmed by 5 bases and the J gene end by 3 bases; junction bases not matched to a gene: 15. As regards this clonotype: What it recognizes is unknown.

These data were likewise used in another study, on T cells expressing NK-cell markers.

The V gene is TRBV12-3 or TRBV12-4, the J gene TRBJ2-7, with TRBD2 matching over 11 bases. Sequenced sample: PBMCs. The clonotype comes from a woman under 30 in good health. CDR3 coding DNA: TGTGCCAGCAGTGTTCGGCTTTGGACTAGCGGGTTGAGCTACGAGCAGTACTTC. It codes for CASSVRLWTSGLSYEQYF.